This TCR beta chain was captured in a study of blood T cell repertoires in COVID-19. Study overall: Sites across the United States, Italy and Spain contributed samples from acute and convalescent COVID-19. The analysed material was cDNA or gDNA that came from T cells, B-cell-depleted T cells, or PBMCs.

The CDR3 runs to 14 residues. After removal of 7 bases from V and 3 bases from J, the junction contained 7 bases not matched to a gene. CDR1 and CDR2 from the germline V gene are MNHEY and SMNVEV (reference sequence). Original methodology: Reference gene primers were amplified, and this amplification served to estimate nucleated cell counts. Profiling relied on immunoSEQ multiplex PCR, and the TCRdb table lists in-frame clones only, not all of them. From that table come the V and J calls and clone size; the DNA was used to work out D and trimming. The profile covers about 74,000 clones, with more than 75% appearing a single time and under 1.5% taken by the ten largest.

The chain couples TRBV27 to TRBJ1-1; 8 positions agree with TRBD1. This clonotype was obtained from a man aged 50-60 years with acute or convalescent COVID-19. The sample comprised peripheral blood. This chain's CDR3 is CASIPTGEDTEAFF. Written as DNA, the CDR3 is TGTGCCAGCATCCCGACAGGGGAGGACACTGAAGCTTTCTTT.